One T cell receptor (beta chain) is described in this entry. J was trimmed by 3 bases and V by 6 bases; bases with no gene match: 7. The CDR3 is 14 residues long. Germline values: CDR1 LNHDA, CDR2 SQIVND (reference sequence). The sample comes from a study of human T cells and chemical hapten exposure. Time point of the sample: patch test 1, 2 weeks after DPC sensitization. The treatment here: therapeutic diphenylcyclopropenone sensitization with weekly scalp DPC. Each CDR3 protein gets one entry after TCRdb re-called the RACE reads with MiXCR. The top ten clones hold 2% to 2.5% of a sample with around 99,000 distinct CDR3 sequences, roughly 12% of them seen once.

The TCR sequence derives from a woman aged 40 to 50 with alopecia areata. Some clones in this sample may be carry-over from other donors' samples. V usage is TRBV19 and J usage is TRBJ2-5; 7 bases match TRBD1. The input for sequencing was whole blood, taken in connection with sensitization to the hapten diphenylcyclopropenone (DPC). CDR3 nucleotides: TGTGCCAGTAGCAAGTGGGACAGAGAAGAGACCCAGTACTTC. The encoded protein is CASSKWDREETQYF. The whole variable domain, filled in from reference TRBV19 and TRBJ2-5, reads DGGITQSPKYLFRKEGQNVTLSCEQNLNHDAMYWYRQDPGQGLRLIYYSQIVNDFQKGDIAEGYSVSREKKESFPLTVTSAQKNPTAFYLCASSKWDREETQYFGPGTRLLVL.